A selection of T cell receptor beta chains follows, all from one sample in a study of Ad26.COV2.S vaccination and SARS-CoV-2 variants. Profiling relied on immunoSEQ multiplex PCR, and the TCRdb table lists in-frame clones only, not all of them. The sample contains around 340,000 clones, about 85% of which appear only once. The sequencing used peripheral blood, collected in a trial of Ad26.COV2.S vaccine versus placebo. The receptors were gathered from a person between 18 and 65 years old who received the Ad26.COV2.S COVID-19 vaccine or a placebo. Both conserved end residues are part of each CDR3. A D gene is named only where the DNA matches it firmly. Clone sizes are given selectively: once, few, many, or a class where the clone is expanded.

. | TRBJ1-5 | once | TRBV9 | TGTGCCAGCAGCCTCGGGGGGGACGCCGATCAGCCCCAGCATTTT | CASSLGGDADQPQHF
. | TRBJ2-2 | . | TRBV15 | TGTGCCACCAGCTTACGGACCCTGGGGAACACCGGGGAGCTGTTTTTT | CATSLRTLGNTGELFF
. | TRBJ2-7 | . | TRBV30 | TGTGCCTGGAGTTCCGGGAGCTCCTACGAGCAGTACTTC | CAWSSGSSYEQYF
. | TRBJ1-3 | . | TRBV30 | TGTGCCTGGAGTGTAGACGGGGCAGGGTCTCACACCATATATTTT | CAWSVDGAGSHTIYF
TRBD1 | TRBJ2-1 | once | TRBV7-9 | TGTGCCAGCAGCTTCGACAGGGGCGGCTACAATGAGCAGTTCTTC | CASSFDRGGYNEQFF
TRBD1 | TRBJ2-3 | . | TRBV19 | TGTGCCAGTAGTACCCCGGACAGGGGGAGCACAGATACGCAGTATTTT | CASSTPDRGSTDTQYF
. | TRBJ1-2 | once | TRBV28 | TGTGCCAGCAGCGTGCGGGGGCTTCCCTATGGCTACACCTTC | CASSVRGLPYGYTF
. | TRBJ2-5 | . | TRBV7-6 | TGTGCCAGCAGCTTAGACGTTTGGGCCCCCCAGTACTTC | CASSLDVWAPQYF
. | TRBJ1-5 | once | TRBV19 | TGTGCCAGTAGTATGCGAGGGCCCCAGCATTTT | CASSMRGPQHF
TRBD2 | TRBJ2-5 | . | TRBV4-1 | TGCGCCAGCAGCCAAGATCCGGGACTAGCGGGAGCCTCCGAAGGGGCCCAGTACTTC | CASSQDPGLAGASEGAQYF
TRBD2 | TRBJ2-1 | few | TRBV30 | TGTGCCTGGAGTGTTAGCGTATCGGGGGGGGAGCAGTTCTTC | CAWSVSVSGGEQFF
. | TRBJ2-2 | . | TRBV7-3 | TGTGCCAGCAGCTCTGGAGCCGGGGAGCTGTTTTTT | CASSSGAGELFF
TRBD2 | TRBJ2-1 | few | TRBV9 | TGTGCCAGCAGCGTAGCGGGGGGCTCCTACAATGAGCAGTTCTTC | CASSVAGGSYNEQFF
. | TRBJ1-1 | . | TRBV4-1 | TGCGCCAGCAGCCAAGAAAGTCGGCCAGGGGCCCTGAACACTGAAGCTTTCTTT | CASSQESRPGALNTEAFF